A single sample gave rise to the 29 T cell receptor beta chains below, sequenced in a study of glioma-infiltrating T cells after dendritic cell vaccination. Data came from immunoSEQ multiplex PCR; TCRdb stores just in-frame clones and leaves some out. This sample has roughly 60,000 clones, with around 86% found just once. Time point specified: after dendritic cell vaccination, including at tumor progression/relapse. The specimen comprised blood, sampled after dendritic cell vaccination. The origin of the receptors is a human donor with glioblastoma.

This chain connects TRBV6-5 to TRBJ2-1, with 8 positions matching TRBD1. In germline, CDR1 is MNHEY, CDR2 SVGAGI. The CDR3 runs 14 residues. Trimming removed 6 bases from V and 6 bases from J; junction bases left unmatched: 7. CDR3 nucleotides: TGTGCCAGCAGCTCCCAGGACAGGGCCAATGAGCAGTTCTTC. It translates to CASSSQDRANEQFF.

The rearrangement links TRBV4-1 to TRBJ2-5, with TRBD2 matching 8 bases. After removal of 5 bases from V and 7 bases from J, the junction contained 24 bases not matched to a gene. The CDR3 length is 19 residues. CDR1 is MGHRA and CDR2 is YSYEKL in the germline V gene. The CDR3 DNA is TGCGCCAGCAGCGAATTGGTCGGGACTAGGGGTTCCCCCCGCCGGACCCAGTACTTC. Its translation: CASSELVGTRGSPRRTQYF.

The chain links TRBV19 to TRBJ2-7; tentatively, D is TRBD2 (5 bases). V shed 1 base and J shed 1 base, with 11 bases lying between them. In germline, CDR1 is LNHDA, CDR2 SQIVND (reference sequence). This CDR3 has 15 residues. CDR3 sequence reads: CASSIVGPGSYEQYF. Here the CDR3 DNA reads TGTGCCAGTAGTATAGTAGGTCCGGGGTCCTACGAGCAGTACTTC.

The chain recombines TRBV5-1 with TRBJ2-1; TRBD2 aligns across 13 bases. The CDR3 totals 14 residues. J lost 8 bases, V lost 3 bases, and 2 bases had no gene match. Germline CDR1 reads SGHRS; CDR2 reads YFSETQ. In DNA form, the CDR3 reads TGCGCCAGCAGCTCACTAGCGGGGGGGGATGAGCAGTTCTTC. It is translated as CASSSLAGGDEQFF.

This clone was seen more than once but under ten times. The CDR3, as DNA: TGTGCCAGCACCACCCTGATTAGCGGAGGTACGCAGTATTTT. Encoded protein: CASTTLISGGTQYF. The chain uses TRBV11-3 and TRBJ2-3; a weak D match, TRBD2 (6 bases). Germline V gene lookup returns CDR1 SGHNT and CDR2 YENEEA. V was trimmed by 7 bases and J by 8 bases, leaving 19 bases between them. This CDR3 has 14 amino acids. Full variable domain (outside the CDR3, taken from reference TRBV11-3 and TRBJ2-3): EAGVVQSPRYKIIEKKQPVAFWCNPISGHNTLYWYLQNLGQGPELLIRYENEEAVDDSQLPKDRFSAERLKGVDSTLKIQPAELGDSAVYLCASTTLISGGTQYFGPGTRLTVL.

CDR3 residues: CASSLVGTGGSGETQYF. The CDR3 DNA follows: TGCGCCAGCAGCTTGGTTGGGACAGGGGGCTCTGGAGAGACCCAGTACTTC. V gene TRBV5-1 combines with J gene TRBJ2-5; 12 bases fit TRBD1. CDR3 length equals 17 residues. V lost 0 bases to trimming and J lost 4 bases; unmatched junction nucleotides: 7. Germline V gives CDR1 SGHRS, CDR2 YFSETQ.

The chain employs TRBV6-1 and TRBJ1-3, with D maybe TRBD1 (6 bases). This CDR3 spans 13 amino acids. Trimming cost V 6 bases and J 4 bases, with 10 bases left between them. Germline assignment: CDR1 MNHNS and CDR2 SASEGT. The CDR3 region is CASSSGDGNTIYF. CDR3 DNA: TGTGCCAGCAGCTCAGGGGACGGAAACACCATATATTTT.

The rearrangement uses TRBV4-3 and TRBJ1-2; TRBD1 matches at 8 bases. V was pared by 4 bases and J by 3 bases, with 4 bases of the junction left unmatched. This CDR3 has 14 residues. Germline V gene sequence: CDR1 LGHNA, CDR2 YSLEER. CDR3 nucleotide sequence: TGCGCCAGCAGCCCTCAGGGGGCGGACTATGGCTACACCTTC. As protein: CASSPQGADYGYTF.

The V and J genes are TRBV27 and TRBJ2-2; 8 bases agree with TRBD2. Germline V gives CDR1 MNHEY, CDR2 SMNVEV (reference sequence). J lost 1 base, V lost 3 bases, and 4 bases had no gene match. This CDR3 is built from 16 residues. The CDR3 bases are TGTGCCAGCAGTTTTATGGCGGGAGGGAACACCGGGGAGCTGTTTTTT. Protein sequence: CASSFMAGGNTGELFF.

In this sample, this clone turned up once. Other DNA sequences within the sample encode an identical CDR3. This chain uses TRBV11-2 with TRBJ1-6, with 8 positions matching TRBD1. V shed 5 bases, J shed 6 bases, and the junction held 0 bases outside the gene matches. Germline CDR1 is SGHAT and CDR2 is FQNNGV. The CDR3 runs 13 residues. CDR3 nucleotide sequence: TGTGCCAGCAGCGGACAGGGTAATTCACCCCTCCACTTT. It specifies CASSGQGNSPLHF.

V usage is TRBV11-2 and J usage is TRBJ2-7; TRBD1 might be the D (6 bases). Trimming removed 5 bases at V and 0 bases at J, with 11 bases between. Germline V CDR1 and CDR2: SGHAT, FQNNGV. The CDR3 is 14 residues long. CDR3 bases: TGTGCCAGCAGCCGAGGGGACACCTCCTACGAGCAGTACTTC. Protein sequence: CASSRGDTSYEQYF.

The V gene is TRBV10-3, the J gene TRBJ1-1; D gene ambiguous. Per the germline V gene, CDR1 is ENHRY and CDR2 is SYGVKD. Trimming took 6 bases from V and 5 from J, leaving 10 bases between them. This CDR3 is built from 12 residues. This chain's CDR3 is CAISGARTEAFF. In DNA, the CDR3 is TGTGCCATCAGCGGAGCGAGGACTGAAGCTTTCTTT.

J is TRBJ2-2 and V is TRBV11-3; weak D call: TRBD1 (5 bases). Germline lookup yields CDR1 SGHNT and CDR2 YENEEA. V shed 1 base and J shed 4 bases, with 10 bases lying between them. The CDR3 extends over 15 amino acids. The CDR3 region has the DNA TGTGCCAGCAGCTTAGGAGCAGGGATCACCGGGGAGCTGTTTTTT. Translation: CASSLGAGITGELFF.

The V gene is TRBV11-2, the J gene TRBJ1-2, with a possible D match to TRBD1 (6 bases). The CDR3 is made up of 15 amino acids. V lost 4 bases to trimming and J lost 4 bases, with 16 bases between them. Germline values: CDR1 SGHAT, CDR2 FQNNGV. CDR3 nucleotides: TGTGCCAGCAGCTACGGAGACAGGCCGGGCTATGGCTACACCTTC. Its translation: CASSYGDRPGYGYTF.

The chain carries TRBV7-2 and TRBJ2-5, with a possible D match to TRBD2 (6 bases). Trimming left V 7 bases short and J 5 bases short, with 14 bases between. The CDR3 runs to 13 residues. Looked up from germline, CDR1 is SGHTA and CDR2 is FQGNSA. DNA of the CDR3: TGTGCCAGCACCGGGGGACCAAGGGAGACCCAGTACTTC. Its protein is CASTGGPRETQYF.

The rearrangement links TRBV6-4 to TRBJ2-1, with TRBD1 as a possible D gene (6 bases). V lost 0 bases and J 2 bases, leaving 8 bases between the germline ends. Germline loops: CDR1 MRHNA, CDR2 SNTAGT. The CDR3 runs to 15 residues. The CDR3 nucleotides read TGTGCCAGCAGTGACTCAGGACAGCCCTACAATGAGCAGTTCTTC. Its protein is CASSDSGQPYNEQFF.

The chain employs TRBV29-1 and TRBJ1-4; D is undetermined. V lost 4 bases and J 0 bases, leaving 15 bases between the germline ends. The V gene's germline CDR1 is SQVTM and CDR2 ANQGSEA. The CDR3 consists of 16 residues. The CDR3 DNA reads TGCAGCGTTGTATTGTTGGAGAGTGCAACTAATGAAAAACTGTTTTTT. Its translation: CSVVLLESATNEKLFF.

The chain uses TRBV5-1 and TRBJ1-6; possibly TRBD1 for D (6 bases). This CDR3 has 18 residues. V dropped 0 bases and J dropped 6 bases, with 19 bases sitting between them. CDR1 and CDR2 (germline): SGHRS, YFSETQ. CDR3 sequence reads: CASSLAAGAGVGNSPLHF. For the CDR3, the DNA is TGCGCCAGCAGCTTGGCCGCGGGGGCAGGGGTTGGTAATTCACCCCTCCACTTT.

The V gene is TRBV6-5, the J gene TRBJ1-1; tentative D call: TRBD1 (5 bases). Germline-derived CDR1 and CDR2 are MNHEY and SVGAGI. This CDR3 spans 16 amino acids. Trimming shortened V by 1 base and J by 3 bases, and 15 bases separated the two germline ends. This CDR3 is CASSYWGRRVDTEAFF. The CDR3 nucleotides read TGTGCCAGCAGTTACTGGGGACGGAGGGTCGACACTGAAGCTTTCTTT.

The gene calls are TRBV7-9 and TRBJ2-5; 7 nucleotides agree with TRBD1. J lost 2 bases, V lost 1 base, and 4 bases had no gene match. Germline CDR1 reads SEHNR; CDR2 reads FQNEAQ (reference sequence). The CDR3 is 15 residues long. The chain's CDR3 is CASSLGDRLQETQYF. As DNA, the CDR3 is TGTGCCAGCAGCTTAGGGGACAGATTACAAGAGACCCAGTACTTC. The full variable domain, with the rest looked up from reference TRBV7-9 and TRBJ2-5, is DTGVSQNPRHKITKRGQNVTFRCDPISEHNRLYWYRQTLGQGPEFLTYFQNEAQLEKSRLLSDRFSAERPKGSFSTLEIQRTEQGDSAMYLCASSLGDRLQETQYFGPGTRLLVL.

CDR3 residues: CASGGQGPPFDGYTF. CDR3 nucleotides: TGCGCCAGCGGCGGACAGGGGCCCCCCTTTGATGGCTACACCTTC. J is TRBJ1-2 and V is TRBV5-1; 9 bases are shared with TRBD1. Germline CDR1 and CDR2: SGHRS and YFSETQ. This CDR3 spans 15 amino acids. The V segment lost 7 bases and the J segment 6 bases; nucleotides outside the gene matches: 13.

This clone occurred once. The rearrangement links TRBV7-3 to TRBJ2-2; 14 nucleotides line up with TRBD2. The junction had 3 bases not matched to a gene; V was cut back by 6 bases and J by 3 bases. In germline, CDR1 is SGHTA, CDR2 FQGTGA. The CDR3 covers 16 residues. This chain's CDR3 is CASRRLAGGDTGELFF. The DNA for the CDR3 is TGTGCCAGCAGACGACTAGCGGGAGGGGACACCGGGGAGCTGTTTTTT.

V is TRBV23-1 and J is TRBJ1-2, with 9 bases matching TRBD1. TRBV23-1 is labeled an ORF, and its function is uncertain. This CDR3 region has 23 residues. V lost 0 bases and J lost 4; bases outside the gene matches: 27. The CDR3 nucleotides read TGCGCCAGCAGTCAATCTCTAGCACGCCCTCACTCCGGGACAGGGAATGGGTTCTATGGCTACACCTTC. As protein: CASSQSLARPHSGTGNGFYGYTF.

The chain combines TRBV19 with TRBJ2-1; D perhaps matches TRBD2 (6 bases). The CDR3 runs to 15 residues. Trimming took 7 bases from V and 4 from J, leaving 17 bases between them. The V gene's germline CDR1 is LNHDA and CDR2 SQIVND (reference sequence). The CDR3 DNA sequence: TGTGCCAGTACTAGGTCGGGGGTGATTTACAATGAGCAGTTCTTC. Translation gives CASTRSGVIYNEQFF.

V is TRBV18 and J is TRBJ2-5, with 9 nucleotides matching TRBD2. CDR3 length: 13 residues. V dropped 3 bases and J dropped 5; count of bases not matched to a gene: 1. CDR1 is KGHSH, CDR2 LQKENI, per germline. The CDR3 spells CASSPLAGETQYF. DNA for the CDR3: TGTGCCAGCTCACCGCTAGCGGGGGAGACCCAGTACTTC.

The chain is built from TRBV6-7 and TRBJ1-5; D not resolved. TRBV6-7 is annotated as an ORF whose role is uncertain. The CDR3 is 17 residues long. The V end was cut by 3 bases, the J end by 0 bases, with 15 bases between. CDR3: CASSYRGEAFSNQPQHF. CDR3 DNA sequence: TGTGCCAGCAGTTATCGGGGTGAAGCCTTTAGCAATCAGCCCCAGCATTTT.

The V gene is TRBV6-4, the J gene TRBJ1-2; D gene ambiguous. The germline V gene has CDR1 MRHNA and CDR2 SNTAGT. This CDR3 contains 13 residues. V shed 8 bases and J shed 3 bases, with 13 bases lying between them. The CDR3 protein is CASRPGRDYGYTF. In nucleotides, the CDR3 is TGTGCCAGCCGCCCCGGGAGAGACTATGGCTACACCTTC.

The chain employs TRBV5-1 and TRBJ2-5; TRBD2 aligns across 10 bases. This CDR3 is 16 amino acids long. Germline V gene sequence: CDR1 SGHRS, CDR2 YFSETQ. Losses at the gene ends were 6 bases for V and 7 bases for J; bases not matched to a gene: 15. The DNA for the CDR3 is TGCGCCAGCACGCTGAAGGTCTCCAGCGGGGGGGGGACCCAGTACTTC. It is translated as CASTLKVSSGGGTQYF.

This chain connects TRBV5-6 to TRBJ1-1, with no clear D. CDR3 length: 11 amino acids. V lost 4 bases and J 1 base, leaving 2 bases between the germline ends. Germline CDR1 reads SGHDT; CDR2 reads YYEEEE. CDR3 sequence reads: CASSRNTEAFF. The DNA of the CDR3 is TGTGCCAGCAGCCGGAACACTGAAGCTTTCTTT.